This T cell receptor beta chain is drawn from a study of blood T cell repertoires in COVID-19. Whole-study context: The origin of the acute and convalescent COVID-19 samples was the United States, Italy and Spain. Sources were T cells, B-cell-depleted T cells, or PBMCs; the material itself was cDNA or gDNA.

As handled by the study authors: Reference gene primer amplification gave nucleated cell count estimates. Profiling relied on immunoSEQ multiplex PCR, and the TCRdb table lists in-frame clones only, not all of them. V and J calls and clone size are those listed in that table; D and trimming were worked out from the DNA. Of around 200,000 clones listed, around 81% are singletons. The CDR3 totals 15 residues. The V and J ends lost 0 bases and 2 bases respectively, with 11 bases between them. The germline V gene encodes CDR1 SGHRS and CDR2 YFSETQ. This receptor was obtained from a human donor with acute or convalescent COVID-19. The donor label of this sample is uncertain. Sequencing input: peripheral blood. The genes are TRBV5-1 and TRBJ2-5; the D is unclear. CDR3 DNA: TGCGCCAGCAGCTTGGAGGCGGCCCCTCAAGAGACCCAGTACTTC. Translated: CASSLEAAPQETQYF.